This paragraph covers one T cell receptor beta chain sequence. Antigen unknown. Other autoimmune diseases, uncontrolled infections, pregnancy or lactation ruled patients out of participation. Patients were diagnosed from clinical symptoms, serum thyroxine, TRAb, thyroid ultrasound and orbital computed tomography. The sample originates from a study of Graves' ophthalmopathy and Graves' hyperthyroidism. Points from the study as a whole: Its predictions of ophthalmopathy progression gave the model 70.59% sensitivity and 72.22% specificity. Detection in blood was also observed for most expanded thyroid clonotypes above 0.001 frequency.

This CDR3 comprises 15 residues. V was clipped by 0 bases and J by 7 bases, with 15 bases between them. From germline, CDR1 is MGHRA and CDR2 YSYEKL. From RNA, the CDR3 regions of TCR beta chains were amplified and sequenced. RT-PCR in the first round used HTBI primers; a second-round multiplex PCR followed. TCRdb passed the multiplex PCR reads through MiXCR, listing each CDR3 protein once. Altogether under 250,000 distinct CDR3 sequences are present, approximately 21% being singletons, with the ten largest covering 43%. This receptor was taken from a woman aged 50 to 60 with Graves' ophthalmopathy. The sequenced material came from peripheral blood. The V gene is TRBV4-1, the J gene TRBJ1-2; D gene unclear. CDR3 in amino acids: CASSQDLQGRFGYTF. Written as DNA, the CDR3 is TGCGCCAGCAGCCAAGATCTTCAAGGGAGGTTTGGCTACACCTTC.